The next 21 T cell receptor beta chains were all read from a single sample in a study of T cell responses to AZD1222 COVID-19 vaccine. Produced via immunoSEQ multiplex PCR; TCRdb's table is partial and in-frame only. The sample holds 150,000 to 200,000 clones, 88% seen once. This sample comprised peripheral blood, obtained 28 days after the second AZD1222 dose. The receptors were sampled from an adult who received the AZD1222 COVID-19 vaccine.

This chain links TRBV27 with TRBJ2-3; D is possibly TRBD1 (6 bases). The CDR3 has 14 residues. From germline, CDR1 is MNHEY and CDR2 SMNVEV (reference sequence). Trimming took 6 bases from V and 2 from J, leaving 12 bases between them. The CDR3 coding sequence is TGTGCCAGCAGGGAGACAGGCCCCACAGATACGCAGTATTTT. This gives the protein CASRETGPTDTQYF.

V and J are TRBV23-1 and TRBJ1-1; D not resolved. TRBV23-1 is placed among ORFs of uncertain function. V lost 3 bases to trimming and J lost 1 base, with 12 bases between them. The CDR3 extends over 15 amino acids. The CDR3 spells CASSHRKNRNTEAFF. The CDR3 DNA is TGCGCCAGCAGTCATCGAAAGAACAGGAACACTGAAGCTTTCTTT.

This rearrangement joins TRBV11-2 to TRBJ2-1; 8 bases are shared with TRBD1. Germline CDR1 and CDR2: SGHAT and FQNNGV. With V trimmed by 7 bases and J by 5 bases, 7 bases remained unmatched. The CDR3 is made up of 14 amino acids. In DNA form, the CDR3 reads TGTGCCAGCAACCATCTGGACAGGGACAATGAGCAGTTCTTC. This translates into CASNHLDRDNEQFF. The entire variable domain, with the rest obtained from reference TRBV11-2 and TRBJ2-1, is as follows: EAGVAQSPRYKIIEKRQSVAFWCNPISGHATLYWYQQILGQGPKLLIQFQNNGVVDDSQLPKDRFSAERLKGVDSTLKIQPAKLEDSAVYLCASNHLDRDNEQFFGPGTRLTVL.

The rearrangement links TRBV19 to TRBJ1-5, with a weak D call TRBD1 (6 bases). Germline V gene sequence: CDR1 LNHDA, CDR2 SQIVND (reference sequence). Trimming left V 6 bases short and J 0 bases short, with 12 bases between. CDR3 size: 15 residues. The CDR3 loop is CASRGGGDSNQPQHF. CDR3 in DNA: TGTGCCAGTAGGGGGGGCGGGGATAGCAATCAGCCCCAGCATTTT.

This chain links TRBV6-6 with TRBJ2-7; D unresolved. This CDR3 is 11 amino acids long. Germline lookup yields CDR1 MNHNY and CDR2 SVGAGI (reference sequence). Between the trimmed V and J ends, which lost 5 bases and 3 bases, there was a span of 5 bases. CDR3 amino acids: CASSNNYEQYF. CDR3 bases: TGTGCCAGCAGTAACAACTACGAGCAGTACTTC.

The V gene is TRBV28, the J gene TRBJ1-4; TRBD1 might be the D (6 bases). The V gene's germline CDR1 is MDHEN and CDR2 SYDVKM. The CDR3 sequence is 13 residues long. V was cut by 6 bases and J by 8 bases, with 13 bases left in between. CDR3 in amino acids: CASSLTGSEKLFF. CDR3 DNA sequence: TGTGCCAGCAGCTTGACAGGATCAGAAAAACTGTTTTTT.

This chain links TRBV19 with TRBJ2-5; 11 nucleotides agree with TRBD2. Germline-derived CDR1 and CDR2 are LNHDA and SQIVND (reference sequence). CDR3 length: 15 residues. V shed 3 bases and J 5 bases; nucleotides not matched to a gene: 5. The CDR3 coding sequence is TGTGCCAGTAGTATCGCTAGCGGGAGGAAGGAGACCCAGTACTTC. The encoded protein is CASSIASGRKETQYF.

V is TRBV28 and J is TRBJ1-5; D is uncertain. V was cut by 5 bases and J by 1 base, with 9 bases left in between. The CDR3 loop spans 14 amino acids. Germline V CDR1 and CDR2: MDHEN, SYDVKM. The DNA of the CDR3 is TGTGCCAGCAGTGGAGACGGAAGCAATCAGCCCCAGCATTTT. It specifies CASSGDGSNQPQHF.

V and J are TRBV7-2 and TRBJ2-3, with D perhaps matching TRBD2 (6 bases). This CDR3 spans 16 amino acids. The germline gives CDR1 SGHTA, CDR2 FQGNSA. V was shortened by 3 bases and J by 1 base, with 14 bases between the two germline ends. CDR3 DNA: TGTGCCAGCAGCTTCCCCGGGGGTAGCGGCACAGATACGCAGTATTTT. As protein: CASSFPGGSGTDTQYF.

V and J are TRBV24-1 and TRBJ2-7, with TRBD1 identical over 12 bases. The germline V gene has CDR1 KGHDR and CDR2 SFDVKD. After removal of 12 bases from V and 4 bases from J, the junction contained 9 bases not matched to a gene. The length of the CDR3 is 14 residues. CDR3 amino acids: CACSPGQGAYEQYF. The CDR3 nucleotides read TGTGCCTGCTCCCCGGGACAGGGGGCTTACGAGCAGTACTTC.

The chain recombines TRBV7-2 with TRBJ2-7; D is perhaps TRBD1 or TRBD2 (5 bases each). Trimming cost V 7 bases and J 6 bases, with 22 bases left between them. The V gene's germline CDR1 is SGHTA and CDR2 FQGNSA. The CDR3 is made up of 15 amino acids. The CDR3 protein is CASTPSGTPSGEQYF. The CDR3 DNA reads as TGTGCCAGCACCCCCTCCGGGACCCCTTCAGGCGAGCAGTACTTC. Looking up the rest from reference TRBV7-2 and TRBJ2-7 gives the full variable domain: GAGVSQSPSNKVTEKGKDVELRCDPISGHTALYWYRQSLGQGLEFLIYFQGNSAPDKSGLPSDRFSAERTGGSVSTLTIQRTQQEDSAVYLCASTPSGTPSGEQYFGPGTRLTVT.

The gene calls are TRBV18 and TRBJ1-5; TRBD1 aligns across 11 bases. Germline CDR1 is KGHSH and CDR2 is LQKENI. V was clipped by 3 bases and J by 6 bases; unmatched bases: 10. The CDR3 loop spans 17 amino acids. This CDR3 is CASSPTGQGVRAQPQHF. In DNA, the CDR3 is TGTGCCAGCTCACCTACGGGACAGGGGGTTCGAGCTCAGCCCCAGCATTTT.

The chain combines TRBV7-3 with TRBJ2-3; the D gene is possibly TRBD1 (7 bases). V dropped 2 bases and J dropped 2 bases, with 11 bases sitting between them. The CDR3 is 15 amino acids. CDR1 and CDR2 from the germline V gene are SGHTA and FQGTGA. CDR3 sequence reads: CASSLGGGNTDTQYF. In nucleotides, the CDR3 is TGTGCCAGCAGCTTAGGAGGGGGCAACACAGATACGCAGTATTTT.

CDR3 nucleotide sequence: TGTGCCAGCAGCAGACTCAACCCCGCTAGCGGAGTCTACAATGAGCAGTTCTTC. Translation: CASSRLNPASGVYNEQFF. This sequence joins TRBV7-6 and TRBJ2-1, with 7 positions matching TRBD2. J lost 3 bases, V lost 5 bases, and 16 bases had no gene match. CDR1 is SGHVS and CDR2 is FNYEAQ in the germline V gene. This CDR3 is 18 amino acids long.

The chain carries TRBV7-3 and TRBJ2-2; no definite D call. The CDR3 consists of 13 residues. Germline CDR1 SGHTA, CDR2 FQGTGA. V was pared by 7 bases and J by 6 bases, with 12 bases between. CDR3: CASTWMGPGELFF. CDR3 coding DNA: TGTGCCAGCACCTGGATGGGCCCCGGGGAGCTGTTTTTT. Filled out from reference TRBV7-3 and TRBJ2-2, the complete variable domain reads GAGVSQTPSNKVTEKGKYVELRCDPISGHTALYWYRQSLGQGPEFLIYFQGTGAADDSGLPNDRFFAVRPEGSVSTLKIQRTERGDSAVYLCASTWMGPGELFFGEGSRLTVL.

The chain combines TRBV28 with TRBJ1-5, with 7 bases aligning to TRBD1. The CDR3 covers 15 residues. V dropped 7 bases and J dropped 1; count of bases not matched to a gene: 7. CDR1 is MDHEN, CDR2 SYDVKM, per germline. The CDR3 DNA reads TGTGCCAGCACCCTGGGACAGAGGAGCAATCAGCCCCAGCATTTT. This sequence encodes CASTLGQRSNQPQHF.

This chain joins TRBV3-1 (or the pseudogene TRBV3-2) and TRBJ2-5; D not resolved. The V gene lost 6 bases and the J gene lost 2 bases, with 13 bases spanning the gap. CDR1 LGHDT and CDR2 YNNKEL come from the germline V gene (reference sequence). The CDR3 spans 14 residues. This CDR3 is CASSLTDGQETQYF. The CDR3 DNA sequence: TGTGCCAGCAGTCTAACCGACGGGCAAGAGACCCAGTACTTC.

V gene TRBV6-5 combines with J gene TRBJ2-5; 7 bases fit TRBD2. Germline values: CDR1 MNHEY, CDR2 SVGAGI. Unmatched junction bases numbered 7, after V lost 2 bases and J lost 7 bases. This CDR3 region has 14 residues. In nucleotides, the CDR3 is TGTGCCAGCAGTTACCCCCGGGGGGATGGGACCCAGTACTTC. Its protein is CASSYPRGDGTQYF.

The chain couples TRBV7-2 to TRBJ2-3, with a possible D match to TRBD2 (6 bases). The V end lost 2 bases, the J end lost 1 base, and 13 bases lay between the germline ends. The CDR3 is 16 amino acids. Germline CDR1 is SGHTA and CDR2 is FQGNSA. Here the CDR3 reads CASSLNRGVGTDTQYF. The CDR3 coding sequence is TGTGCCAGCAGCTTAAACCGCGGGGTCGGCACAGATACGCAGTATTTT.

V gene TRBV5-1 combines with J gene TRBJ1-1, with D possibly TRBD1 on 6 matching bases. The CDR3 is 13 amino acids. V was trimmed by 0 bases and J by 8 bases, leaving 11 bases between them. The germline V gene has CDR1 SGHRS and CDR2 YFSETQ. CDR3 sequence: CASSLVDRSEAFF. In nucleotides, the CDR3 is TGCGCCAGCAGCTTGGTTGACAGGTCGGAAGCTTTCTTT.

The chain recombines TRBV7-3 with TRBJ1-6; D may be TRBD1 (5 bases). This CDR3 comprises 13 residues. From germline, CDR1 is SGHTA and CDR2 FQGTGA. With 5 bases removed from V and 10 bases from J, the gap between germline ends came to 12 bases. Here the CDR3 reads CASSRDFGSPLHF. The CDR3 DNA is TGTGCCAGCAGCAGGGACTTCGGCTCACCCCTCCACTTT.